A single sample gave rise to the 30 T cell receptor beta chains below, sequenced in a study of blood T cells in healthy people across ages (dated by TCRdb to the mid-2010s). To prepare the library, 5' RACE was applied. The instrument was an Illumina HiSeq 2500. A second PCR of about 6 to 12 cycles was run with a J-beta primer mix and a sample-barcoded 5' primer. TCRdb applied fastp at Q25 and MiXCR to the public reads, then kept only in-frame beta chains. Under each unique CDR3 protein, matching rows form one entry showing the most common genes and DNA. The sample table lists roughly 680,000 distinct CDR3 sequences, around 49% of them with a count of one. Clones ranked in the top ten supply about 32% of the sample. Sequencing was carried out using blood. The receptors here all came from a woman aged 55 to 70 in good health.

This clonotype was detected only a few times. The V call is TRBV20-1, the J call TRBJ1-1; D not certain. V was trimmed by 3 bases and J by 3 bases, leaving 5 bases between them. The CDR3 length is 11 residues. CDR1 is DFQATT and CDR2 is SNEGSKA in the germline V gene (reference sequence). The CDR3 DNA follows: TGCAGTGCTAGCATAGACACTGAAGCTTTCTTT. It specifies CSASIDTEAFF.

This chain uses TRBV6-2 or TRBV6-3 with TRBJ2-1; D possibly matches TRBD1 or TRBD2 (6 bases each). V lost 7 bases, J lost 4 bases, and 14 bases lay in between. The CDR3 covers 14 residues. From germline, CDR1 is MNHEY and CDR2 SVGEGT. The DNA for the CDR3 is TGTGCCAGCAAGTGGGCGGGACAATACAATGAGCAGTTCTTC. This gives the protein CASKWAGQYNEQFF.

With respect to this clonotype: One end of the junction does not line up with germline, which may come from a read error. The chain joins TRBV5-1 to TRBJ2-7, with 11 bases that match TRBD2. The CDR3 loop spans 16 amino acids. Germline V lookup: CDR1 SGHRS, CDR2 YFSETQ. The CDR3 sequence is CANSRSGTSGTYEQYF. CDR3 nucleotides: TGCGCCAACAGCCGATCCGGGACTAGCGGCACCTACGAGCAGTACTTC.

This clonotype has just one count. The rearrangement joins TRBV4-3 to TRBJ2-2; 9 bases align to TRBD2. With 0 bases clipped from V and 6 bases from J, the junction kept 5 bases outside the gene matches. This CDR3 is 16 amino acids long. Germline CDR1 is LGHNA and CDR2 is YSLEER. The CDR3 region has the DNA TGCGCCAGCAGCCAAGAGTCTAGCGGGATCCCCGGGGAGCTGTTTTTT. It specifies CASSQESSGIPGELFF.

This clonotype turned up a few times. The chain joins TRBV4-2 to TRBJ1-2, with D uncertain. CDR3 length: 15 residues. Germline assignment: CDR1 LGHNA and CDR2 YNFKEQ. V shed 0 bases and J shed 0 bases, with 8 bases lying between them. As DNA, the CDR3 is TGTGCCAGCAGCCAAGATCATACAGCTAACTATGGCTACACCTTC. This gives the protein CASSQDHTANYGYTF.

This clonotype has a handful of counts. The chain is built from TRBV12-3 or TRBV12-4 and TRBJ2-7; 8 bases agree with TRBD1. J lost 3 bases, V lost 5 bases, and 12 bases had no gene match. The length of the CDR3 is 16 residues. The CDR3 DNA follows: TGTGCCAGCAGTGGTGATTTGGACAGGGACTTCTACGAGCAGTACTTC. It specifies CASSGDLDRDFYEQYF.

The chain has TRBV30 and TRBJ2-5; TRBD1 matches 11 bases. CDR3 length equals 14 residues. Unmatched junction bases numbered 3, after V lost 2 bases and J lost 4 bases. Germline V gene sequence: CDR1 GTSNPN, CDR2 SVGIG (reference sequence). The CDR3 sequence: CAWSRTGGRETQYF. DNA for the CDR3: TGTGCCTGGAGTCGGACAGGGGGCAGAGAGACCCAGTACTTC.

CDR3 in DNA: TGTGCCACCAGTGACCAGGGTTATCAAGAGACCCAGTTCTTC. It codes for CATSDQGYQETQFF. The genes are TRBV24-1 and TRBJ2-1; D might be TRBD1 (5 bases). The CDR3 length is 14 residues. Per germline, CDR1 KGHDR and CDR2 SFDVKD. The ends were cut back, 4 bases at V and 13 bases at J, with 19 bases in the middle.

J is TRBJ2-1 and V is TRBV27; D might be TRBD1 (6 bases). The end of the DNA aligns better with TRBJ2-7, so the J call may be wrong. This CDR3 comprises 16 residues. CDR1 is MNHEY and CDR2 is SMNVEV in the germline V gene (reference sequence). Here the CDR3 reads CASSSRDTITYNEQYF. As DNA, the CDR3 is TGTGCCAGCAGTTCCCGGGACACCATCACTTACAATGAGCAGTACTTC.

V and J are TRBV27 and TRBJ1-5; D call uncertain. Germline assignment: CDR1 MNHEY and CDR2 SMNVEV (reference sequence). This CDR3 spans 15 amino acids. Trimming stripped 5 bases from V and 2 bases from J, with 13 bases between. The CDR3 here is CASSIDSRGNQPQHF. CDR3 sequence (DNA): TGTGCCAGCAGTATAGACTCTAGAGGCAATCAGCCCCAGCATTTT.

The DNA of the CDR3 is TGCGCCAGCAGCCAAGAATCCGTTGGCAGGGGGTGGGCTGGGGCCAACGTCCTGACTTTC. This encodes CASSQESVGRGWAGANVLTF. The chain has TRBV4-3 and TRBJ2-6; 7 bases line up with TRBD1. Looked up from germline, CDR1 is LGHNA and CDR2 is YSLEER. The CDR3 is 20 amino acids. The ends lost 0 bases at V and 2 bases at J; junction bases unmatched: 13.

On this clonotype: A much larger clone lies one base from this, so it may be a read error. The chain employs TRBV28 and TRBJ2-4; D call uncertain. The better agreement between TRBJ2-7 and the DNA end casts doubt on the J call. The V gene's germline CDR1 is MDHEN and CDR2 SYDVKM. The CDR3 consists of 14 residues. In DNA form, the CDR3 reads TGTGCCAGCAGCGCGCTCTCTGTCGGGTACGAGCAGTACTTC. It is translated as CASSALSVGYEQYF.

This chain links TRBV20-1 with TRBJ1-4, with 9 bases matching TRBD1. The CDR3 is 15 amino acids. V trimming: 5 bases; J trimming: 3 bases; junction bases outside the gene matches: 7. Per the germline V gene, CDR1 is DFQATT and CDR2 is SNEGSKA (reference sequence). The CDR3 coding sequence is TGCAGTGCTCAGACAGGGGGTGGGCCTAATGAAAAACTGTTTTTT. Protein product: CSAQTGGGPNEKLFF.

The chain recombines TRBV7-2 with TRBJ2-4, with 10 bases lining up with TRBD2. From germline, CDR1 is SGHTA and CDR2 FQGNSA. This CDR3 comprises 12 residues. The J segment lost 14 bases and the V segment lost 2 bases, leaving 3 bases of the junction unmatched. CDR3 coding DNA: TGTGCCAGCAGCTTATTTAGCGGGAGGAAGTACTTC. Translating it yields CASSLFSGRKYF.

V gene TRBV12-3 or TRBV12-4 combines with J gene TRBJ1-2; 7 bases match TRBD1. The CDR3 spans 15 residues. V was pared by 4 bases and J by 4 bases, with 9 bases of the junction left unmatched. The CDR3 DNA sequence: TGTGCCAGCAGTTACGGTGCAGGGGGAAGCTATGGCTACACCTTC. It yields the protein CASSYGAGGSYGYTF.

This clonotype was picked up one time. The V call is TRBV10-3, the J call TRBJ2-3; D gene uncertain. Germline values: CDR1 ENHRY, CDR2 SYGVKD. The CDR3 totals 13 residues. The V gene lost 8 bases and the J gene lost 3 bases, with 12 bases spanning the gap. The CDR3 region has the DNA TGTGCCATCCAAGACCGTCAGACAGATACGCAGTATTTT. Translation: CAIQDRQTDTQYF.

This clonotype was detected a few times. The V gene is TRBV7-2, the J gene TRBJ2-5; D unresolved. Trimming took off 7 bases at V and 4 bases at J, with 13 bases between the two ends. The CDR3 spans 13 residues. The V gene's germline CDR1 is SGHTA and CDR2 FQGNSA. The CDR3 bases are TGTGCCAGCACCCCGAACCGAGTAGAGACCCAGTACTTC. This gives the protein CASTPNRVETQYF.

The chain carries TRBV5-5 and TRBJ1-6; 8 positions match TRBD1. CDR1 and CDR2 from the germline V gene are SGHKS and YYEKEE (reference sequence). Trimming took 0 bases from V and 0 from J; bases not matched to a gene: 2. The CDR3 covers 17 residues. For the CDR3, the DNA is TGTGCCAGCAGCTTGGACAGGGGGAACTCCTATAATTCACCCCTCCACTTT. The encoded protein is CASSLDRGNSYNSPLHF.

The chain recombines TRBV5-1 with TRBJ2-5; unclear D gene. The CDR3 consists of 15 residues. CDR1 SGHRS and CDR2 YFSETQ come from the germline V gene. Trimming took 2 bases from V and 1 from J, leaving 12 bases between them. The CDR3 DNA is TGCGCCAGCAGCTTACCGGAGCTGTTCCAAGAGACCCAGTACTTC. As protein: CASSLPELFQETQYF.

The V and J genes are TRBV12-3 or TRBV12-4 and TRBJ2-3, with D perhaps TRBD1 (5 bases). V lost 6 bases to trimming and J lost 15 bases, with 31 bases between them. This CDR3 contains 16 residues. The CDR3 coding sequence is TGTGCCAGCAGCCCATCAAGCAGGGTGAGCGCAGATGTGGAATATTTT. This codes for CASSPSSRVSADVEYF.

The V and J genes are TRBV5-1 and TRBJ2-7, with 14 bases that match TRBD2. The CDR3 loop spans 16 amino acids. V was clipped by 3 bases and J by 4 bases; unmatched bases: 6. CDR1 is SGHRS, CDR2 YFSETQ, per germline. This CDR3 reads CASSSGTSGSGYEQYF. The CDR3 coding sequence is TGCGCCAGCAGCTCGGGGACTAGCGGGAGTGGTTACGAGCAGTACTTC.

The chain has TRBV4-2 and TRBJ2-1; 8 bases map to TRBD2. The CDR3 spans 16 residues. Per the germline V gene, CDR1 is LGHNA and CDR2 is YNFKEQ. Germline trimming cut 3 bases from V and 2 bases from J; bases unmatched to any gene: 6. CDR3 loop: CASSQVREGAYNEQFF. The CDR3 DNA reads TGTGCCAGCAGCCAGGTTCGGGAGGGGGCCTACAATGAGCAGTTCTTC.

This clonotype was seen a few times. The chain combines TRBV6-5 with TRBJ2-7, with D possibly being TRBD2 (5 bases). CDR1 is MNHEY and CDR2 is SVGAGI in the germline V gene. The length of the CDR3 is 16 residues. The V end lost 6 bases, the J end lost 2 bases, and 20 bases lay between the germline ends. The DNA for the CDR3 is TGTGCCAGCAGCCCGCAGGACTCGGGAAACGCCTACGAGCAGTACTTC. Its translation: CASSPQDSGNAYEQYF.

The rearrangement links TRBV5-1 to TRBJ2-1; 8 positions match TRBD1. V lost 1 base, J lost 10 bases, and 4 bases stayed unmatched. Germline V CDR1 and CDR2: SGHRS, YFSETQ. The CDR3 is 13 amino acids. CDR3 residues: CASSLYRGDEQFF. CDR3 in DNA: TGCGCCAGCAGCTTGTACAGGGGGGACGAGCAGTTCTTC. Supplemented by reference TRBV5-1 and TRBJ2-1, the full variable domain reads KAGVTQTPRYLIKTRGQQVTLSCSPISGHRSVSWYQQTPGQGLQFLFEYFSETQRNKGNFPGRFSGRQFSNSRSEMNVSTLELGDSALYLCASSLYRGDEQFFGPGTRLTVL.

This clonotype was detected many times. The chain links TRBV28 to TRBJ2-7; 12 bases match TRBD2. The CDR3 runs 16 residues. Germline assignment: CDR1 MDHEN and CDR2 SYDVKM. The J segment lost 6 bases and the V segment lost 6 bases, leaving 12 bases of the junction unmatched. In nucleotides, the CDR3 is TGTGCCAGCAGCTCCCCCCTCGGGACTAGCGGGTCCGAGCAGTACTTC. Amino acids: CASSSPLGTSGSEQYF.

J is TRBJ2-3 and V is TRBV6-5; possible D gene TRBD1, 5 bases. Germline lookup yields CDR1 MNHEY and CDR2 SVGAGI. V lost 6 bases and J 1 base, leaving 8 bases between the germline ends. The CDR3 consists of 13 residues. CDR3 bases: TGTGCCAGCAGGGCACAGGGCACAGATACGCAGTATTTT. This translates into CASRAQGTDTQYF.

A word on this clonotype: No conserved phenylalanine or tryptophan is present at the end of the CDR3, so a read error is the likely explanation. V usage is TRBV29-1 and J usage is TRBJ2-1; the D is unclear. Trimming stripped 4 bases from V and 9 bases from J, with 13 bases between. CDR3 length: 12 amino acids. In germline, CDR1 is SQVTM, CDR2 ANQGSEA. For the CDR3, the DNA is TGCAGCGTTGCAAACAAGCAGGTTGAGCAGTTCTTG. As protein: CSVANKQVEQFL.

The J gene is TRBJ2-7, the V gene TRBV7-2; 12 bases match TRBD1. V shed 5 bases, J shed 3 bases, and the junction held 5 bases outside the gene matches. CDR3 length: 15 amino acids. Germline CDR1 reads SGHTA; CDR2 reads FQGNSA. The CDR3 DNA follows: TGTGCCAGCAGCCTTGGGACAGGGGGCATCTACGAGCAGTACTTC. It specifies CASSLGTGGIYEQYF.

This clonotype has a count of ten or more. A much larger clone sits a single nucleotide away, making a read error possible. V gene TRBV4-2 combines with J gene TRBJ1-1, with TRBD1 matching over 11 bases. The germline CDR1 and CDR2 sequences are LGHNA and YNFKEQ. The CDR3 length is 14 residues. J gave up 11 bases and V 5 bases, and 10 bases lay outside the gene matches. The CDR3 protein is CASSVGGQGAGAFF. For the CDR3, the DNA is TGTGCCAGCAGCGTGGGCGGACAGGGGGCAGGGGCTTTCTTT.

For the CDR3, the DNA is TGTGCCAGCAGCCAAGAGGAGGGGCGGAATGGCTACACCTTC. As protein: CASSQEEGRNGYTF. The rearrangement links TRBV3-1 to TRBJ1-2; D may be TRBD1 (5 bases). Trimming shortened V by 0 bases and J by 6 bases, and 11 bases separated the two germline ends. The length of the CDR3 is 14 residues. CDR1 LGHDT and CDR2 YNNKEL come from the germline V gene (reference sequence).